The 8 T cell receptor beta chains below all came from one sample that was sequenced in a study of control samples from healthy donors and cancer patients. TCRdb keeps only in-frame clones here, not all; method: immunoSEQ multiplex PCR. The sample shows 120,000 or so clones, 80% to 95% of them seen only once. Input material: blood. The source is a man aged 18 to 29 in good health.

This chain joins TRBV29-1 and TRBJ2-4; D gene uncertain. The CDR3 has 11 residues. V lost 6 bases and J lost 5, with 8 bases in between. CDR1 is SQVTM, CDR2 ANQGSEA, per germline. The CDR3 nucleotides read TGCAGCGTGGATGGGGAAAACATTCAGTACTTC. Protein product: CSVDGENIQYF.

This clone was seen once. The chain joins TRBV6-5 to TRBJ2-1, with unresolved D. Germline CDR1 reads MNHEY; CDR2 reads SVGAGI. The CDR3 is 15 amino acids. V was clipped by 7 bases and J by 0 bases, with 13 bases between them. As DNA, the CDR3 is TGTGCCAGCACCTCCGTGGTGGACTCCTACAATGAGCAGTTCTTC. This sequence encodes CASTSVVDSYNEQFF.

This clone appeared a single time. The rearrangement uses TRBV10-2 and TRBJ1-5; 10 bases fit TRBD1. CDR3 length: 16 amino acids. The V gene end was trimmed by 5 bases and the J gene end by 0 bases; junction bases not matched to a gene: 4. Germline V gives CDR1 WSHSY, CDR2 SAAADI. CDR3 DNA: TGCGCCAGCAGTCCGGGACAGGGGTATAGCAATCAGCCCCAGCATTTT. Translation gives CASSPGQGYSNQPQHF.

A remark on this clone: This same CDR3 is encoded by further DNA sequences in the sample. The chain uses TRBV7-9 and TRBJ1-1; unclear D gene. CDR3 length: 14 amino acids. Germline CDR1 SEHNR, CDR2 FQNEAQ (reference sequence). Deletions cut 1 base from V and 1 base from J, with 7 bases between. DNA for the CDR3: TGTGCCAGCAGCTTAGGATCGGGGAACACTGAAGCTTTCTTT. Its protein product is CASSLGSGNTEAFF.

This chain connects TRBV7-2 to TRBJ2-7; TRBD2 is a possible D gene (5 bases). Germline V gives CDR1 SGHTA, CDR2 FQGNSA. V lost 1 base to trimming and J lost 2 bases, with 9 bases between them. This CDR3 region has 14 residues. CDR3 sequence (DNA): TGTGCCAGCAGCTTAGTTTCCGGGGCCTACGAGCAGTACTTC. It encodes CASSLVSGAYEQYF.

V is TRBV11-2 and J is TRBJ1-1; maybe TRBD1 (6 bases). This CDR3 comprises 15 residues. Between the trimmed V and J ends, which lost 5 bases and 6 bases, there was a span of 19 bases. Germline CDR1 reads SGHAT; CDR2 reads FQNNGV. CDR3 DNA: TGTGCCAGCAGCCTGCGGACGGCGGGGGCGGCTGAAGCTTTCTTT. Translating it yields CASSLRTAGAAEAFF.

The chain joins TRBV3-1 (or the pseudogene TRBV3-2) to TRBJ1-6; 8 bases fit TRBD1. From germline, CDR1 is LGHDT and CDR2 YNNKEL (reference sequence). J lost 5 bases, V lost 5 bases, and 5 bases had no gene match. The CDR3 covers 15 residues. The CDR3 is CASSVRTGNNSPLHF. CDR3 bases: TGTGCCAGCAGCGTCCGGACAGGGAATAATTCACCCCTCCACTTT.

The V and J genes are TRBV19 and TRBJ1-1, with D possibly matching TRBD1 (6 bases). The V end was cut by 9 bases, the J end by 3 bases, with 17 bases between. Germline lookup yields CDR1 LNHDA and CDR2 SQIVND (reference sequence). The CDR3 has 14 residues. DNA for the CDR3: TGTGCCAGCCTTCAGAGGGGGGCGGACACTGAAGCTTTCTTT. Translated: CASLQRGADTEAFF. Based on the CDR3 plus reference TRBV19 and TRBJ1-1, the full variable domain is DGGITQSPKYLFRKEGQNVTLSCEQNLNHDAMYWYRQDPGQGLRLIYYSQIVNDFQKGDIAEGYSVSREKKESFPLTVTSAQKNPTAFYLCASLQRGADTEAFFGQGTRLTVV.